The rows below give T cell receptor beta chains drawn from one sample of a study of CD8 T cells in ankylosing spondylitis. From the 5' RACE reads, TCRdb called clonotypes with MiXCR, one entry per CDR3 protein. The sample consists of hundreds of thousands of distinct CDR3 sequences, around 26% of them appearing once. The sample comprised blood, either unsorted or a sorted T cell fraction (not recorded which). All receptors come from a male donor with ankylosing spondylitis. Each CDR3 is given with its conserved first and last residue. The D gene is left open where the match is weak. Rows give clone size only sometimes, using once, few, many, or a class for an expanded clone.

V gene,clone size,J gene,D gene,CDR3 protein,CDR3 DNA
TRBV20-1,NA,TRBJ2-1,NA,CSARSGYVNEQFF,TGCAGTGCTAGGTCCGGGTACGTCAATGAGCAGTTCTTC
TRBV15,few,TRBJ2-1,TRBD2,CATSRGSGRGYEQFF,TGTGCCACCAGCAGAGGAAGCGGGAGGGGATATGAGCAGTTCTTC
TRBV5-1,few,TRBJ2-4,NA,CASSFSPGKNIQYF,TGCGCCAGCAGCTTCAGTCCGGGCAAAAACATTCAGTACTTC
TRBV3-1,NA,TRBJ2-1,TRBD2,CASSPRGSGRLREQFF,TGTGCCAGCAGCCCCCGGGGTAGCGGGAGGTTACGTGAGCAGTTCTTC
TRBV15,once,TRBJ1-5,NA,CATSRGSADQPQHF,TGTGCCACCAGCAGGGGAAGCGCCGACCAGCCCCAGCATTTT
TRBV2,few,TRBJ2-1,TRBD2,CASRTSGSSSYNEQFF,TGTGCCAGCAGGACTAGCGGTTCGAGCTCCTACAATGAGCAGTTCTTC
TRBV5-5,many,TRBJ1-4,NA,CASSLLGQQVREKLFF,TGTGCCAGCAGCTTGTTGGGACAACAAGTCCGGGAAAAACTGTTTTTT
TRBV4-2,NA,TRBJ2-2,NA,CASSQEGTGPNTGELFF,TGTGCCAGCAGCCAAGAAGGAACGGGACCTAACACCGGGGAGCTGTTTTTT
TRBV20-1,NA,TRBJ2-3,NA,CSATGQTWIGTQYF,TGCAGTGCCACAGGACAGACCTGGATTGGCACGCAGTATTTT
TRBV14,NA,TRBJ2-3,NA,CASSQDLFRDTQYF,TGTGCCAGCAGCCAAGATCTGTTCCGGGATACGCAGTATTTT
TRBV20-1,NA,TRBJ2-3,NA,CSARDPGITDTQYF,TGCAGTGCTAGAGACCCGGGGATCACAGATACGCAGTATTTT
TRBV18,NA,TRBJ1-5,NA,CASSPVQGSNQPQHF,TGTGCCAGCTCACCCGTCCAGGGGAGCAATCAGCCCCAGCATTTT
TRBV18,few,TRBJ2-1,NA,CASSPDNFYNEQFF,TGTGCCAGCTCTCCTGATAATTTTTACAATGAGCAGTTCTTC
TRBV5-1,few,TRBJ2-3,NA,CASSDIPGLLDTQYF,TGCGCCAGCAGCGATATACCGGGACTCCTAGATACGCAGTATTTT
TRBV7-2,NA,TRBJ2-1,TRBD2,CASSISSGPYNEQFF,TGTGCCAGCAGCATTTCTAGCGGACCCTACAATGAGCAGTTCTTC
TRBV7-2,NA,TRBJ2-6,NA,CASSQVGSGANVLTF,TGTGCCAGCAGTCAAGTAGGCTCTGGGGCCAACGTCCTGACTTTC
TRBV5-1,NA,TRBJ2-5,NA,CASSFVSQRGVGQETQYF,TGCGCCAGCAGCTTCGTGTCCCAGAGGGGTGTAGGACAAGAGACCCAGTACTTC
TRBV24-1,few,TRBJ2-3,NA,CATGDKIGADTQYF,TGTGCCACCGGGGACAAAATAGGGGCAGATACGCAGTATTTT
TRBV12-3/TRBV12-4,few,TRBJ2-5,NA,CASSPAGQETQYF,TGTGCCAGCAGTCCAGCGGGCCAAGAGACCCAGTACTTC
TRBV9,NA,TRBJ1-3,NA,CASSATLRTSGNTIYF,TGTGCCAGCAGCGCCACCCTCAGGACTTCTGGAAACACCATATATTTT
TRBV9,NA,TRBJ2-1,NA,CASSALTPTYNEQFF,TGTGCCAGCAGCGCCTTGACCCCTACCTACAATGAGCAGTTCTTC
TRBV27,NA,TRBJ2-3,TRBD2,CASSLTSGTTTDTQYF,TGTGCCAGCAGTTTAACCTCCGGGACTACCACAGATACGCAGTATTTT
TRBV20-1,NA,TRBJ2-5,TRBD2,CSATSSGRGQETQYF,TGCAGTGCTACATCTAGCGGGAGGGGCCAAGAGACCCAGTACTTC
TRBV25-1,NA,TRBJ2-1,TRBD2,CASRESGSSYNEQFF,TGTGCCAGCAGGGAAAGCGGGAGCTCCTACAATGAGCAGTTCTTC
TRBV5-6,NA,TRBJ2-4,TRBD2,CASSLVGREESF,TGTGCCAGCAGCTTGGTTGGCCGGGAGGAGTCCTTC
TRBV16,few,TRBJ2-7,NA,CASSQQFGTGIF,NA
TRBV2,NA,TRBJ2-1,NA,CASGVGAYNEQFF,TGTGCCAGCGGGGTGGGAGCTTACAATGAGCAGTTCTTC
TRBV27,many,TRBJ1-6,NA,CASSLRGSHLPLHF,TGTGCCAGCAGTTTAAGGGGCAGCCATTTACCCCTCCACTTT
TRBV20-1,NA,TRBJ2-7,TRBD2,CSAIPPGGYEQYF,TGCAGTGCTATTCCCCCGGGAGGCTACGAGCAGTACTTC
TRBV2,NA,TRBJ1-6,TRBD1,CASTAGGRYNSPLHF,TGTGCCAGCACCGCAGGGGGCCGATACAATTCACCCCTCCACTTT
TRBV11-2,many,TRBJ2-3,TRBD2,CASSLGGGRSTDTQYF,TGTGCCAGCAGCTTAGGGGGCGGGAGGAGCACAGATACGCAGTATTTT
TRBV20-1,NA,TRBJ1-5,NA,CSARPGTPLKLSNQPQHF,TGCAGTGCTAGACCCGGGACCCCCTTGAAGTTAAGCAATCAGCCCCAGCATTTT
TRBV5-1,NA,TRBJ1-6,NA,CASSSTGTHPNSPLHF,TGCGCCAGCAGCTCGACCGGGACACATCCTAATTCACCCCTCCACTTT
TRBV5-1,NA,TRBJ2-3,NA,CASSLGQAADTQYF,TGCGCCAGCAGCTTGGGCCAAGCCGCAGATACGCAGTATTTT
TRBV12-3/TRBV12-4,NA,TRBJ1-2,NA,CASSRTATNYGYTF,TGTGCCAGCAGTAGGACAGCTACTAACTATGGCTACACCTTC
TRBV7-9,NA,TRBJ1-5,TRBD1,CASSWDSRNQPQHF,TGTGCCAGCAGCTGGGACAGTCGCAATCAGCCCCAGCATTTT
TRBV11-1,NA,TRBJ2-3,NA,CASSDTRHPGPSKDTQYF,TGTGCCAGCAGCGATACGCGCCATCCGGGACCTAGCAAAGATACGCAGTATTTT
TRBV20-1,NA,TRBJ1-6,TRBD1,CSAMDRVSYNSPLHF,TGCAGTGCTATGGACAGGGTGTCCTATAATTCACCCCTCCACTTT
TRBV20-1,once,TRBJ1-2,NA,CSAQTGLAPYGYTF,TGCAGTGCCCAGACGGGGCTGGCCCCCTATGGCTACACCTTC
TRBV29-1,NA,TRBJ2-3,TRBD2,CSVAASGSSGDTQYF,TGCAGCGTTGCGGCTAGCGGGAGTTCCGGAGATACGCAGTATTTT
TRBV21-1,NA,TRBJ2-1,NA,CASSKSSRQAIYNEQFF,TGTGCCAGCAGCAAATCCAGCAGACAGGCCATCTACAATGAGCAGTTCTTC
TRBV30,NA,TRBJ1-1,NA,CAWRTTGTNTEAFF,TGTGCCTGGAGAACAACAGGAACGAACACTGAAGCTTTCTTT
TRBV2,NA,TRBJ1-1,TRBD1,CASSEQGAEAFF,TGTGCCAGCAGTGAACAGGGGGCAGAAGCTTTCTTT
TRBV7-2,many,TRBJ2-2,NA,CASSTSETPKELFF,TGTGCCAGCAGCACCTCAGAGACACCCAAGGAGCTGTTTTTT
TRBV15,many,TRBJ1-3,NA,CATSRETSGNTIYF,TGTGCCACCAGCAGAGAGACTTCTGGAAACACCATATATTTT
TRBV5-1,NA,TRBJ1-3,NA,CASSLDSTTSGNTIYF,TGCGCCAGCAGCTTGGACAGTACGACCTCTGGAAACACCATATATTTT
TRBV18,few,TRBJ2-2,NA,CASSPNAGELFF,TGTGCCAGCTCACCAAACGCCGGGGAGCTGTTTTTT
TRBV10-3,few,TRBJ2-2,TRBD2,CAISSSGENTGELFF,TGTGCCATCAGTTCTAGCGGAGAAAACACCGGGGAGCTGTTTTTT
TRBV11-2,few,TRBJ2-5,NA,CASSNIAEGPETQYF,TGTGCCAGCAGCAACATAGCGGAGGGCCCAGAGACCCAGTACTTC
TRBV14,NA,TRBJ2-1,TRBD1,CASSPRDRAINEQFF,TGTGCCAGCAGCCCTCGGGACAGGGCCATCAATGAGCAGTTCTTC